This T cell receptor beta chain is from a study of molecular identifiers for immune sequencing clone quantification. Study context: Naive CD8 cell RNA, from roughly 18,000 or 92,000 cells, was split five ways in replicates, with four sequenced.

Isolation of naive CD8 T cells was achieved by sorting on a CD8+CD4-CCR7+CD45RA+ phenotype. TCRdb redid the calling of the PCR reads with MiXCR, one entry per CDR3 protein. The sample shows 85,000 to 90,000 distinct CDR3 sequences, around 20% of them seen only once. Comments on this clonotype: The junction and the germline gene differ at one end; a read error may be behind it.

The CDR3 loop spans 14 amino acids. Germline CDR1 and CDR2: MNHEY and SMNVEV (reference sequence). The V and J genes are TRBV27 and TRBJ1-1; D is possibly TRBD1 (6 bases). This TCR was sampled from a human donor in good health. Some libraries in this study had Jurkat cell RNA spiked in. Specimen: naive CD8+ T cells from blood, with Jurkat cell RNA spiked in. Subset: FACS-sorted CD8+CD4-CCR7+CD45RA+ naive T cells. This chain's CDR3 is CAGSSQGQNTEAFF. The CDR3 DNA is TGTGCCGGCAGTTCTCAGGGGCAGAACACTGAAGCTTTCTTT.